A selection of T cell receptor beta chains follows, all from one sample in a study of cytomegalovirus exposure and HLA in healthy donors. This table comes from immunoSEQ multiplex PCR, and its TCRdb copy is limited to in-frame clones, with some not included. The data show 60,000 or so clones, approximately 85% seen once. The sequencing sample was made of PBMCs. The origin of the receptors is a female donor in good health and CMV-seronegative. The CDR3 runs from the conserved cysteine through the conserved F or W. Fields, in order: clone size, D gene, V gene, J gene, CDR3 length, CDR3 DNA, CDR3 protein. The D gene is left open where the match is weak. The size entry is marked missing in some rows and otherwise reads once, few, many or a size class.

once	TRBD1	TRBV2	TRBJ2-2	15	TGTGCCAGCACGGGTACAGGGGGCGGCGGCGGGGAGCTGTTTTTT	CASTGTGGGGGELFF
NA	TRBD1	TRBV9	TRBJ2-5	14	TGTGCCAGCAGCGGCAGGGGGACCAGCGAGACCCAGTACTTC	CASSGRGTSETQYF
NA	NA	TRBV9	TRBJ2-7	16	TGTGCCAGCAGCGCCACCTCGGAGGGCCAGTCGGGCGAGCAGTACTTC	CASSATSEGQSGEQYF
NA	NA	TRBV5-1	TRBJ2-7	12	TGCGCCAGCAGCTTGGACTACTACGAGCAGTACTTC	CASSLDYYEQYF
NA	NA	TRBV6-1	TRBJ1-4	14	TGTGCCAGCAGTGAAGCGGGCCCAGGAGAAAAACTGTTTTTT	CASSEAGPGEKLFF
NA	TRBD1	TRBV5-1	TRBJ2-5	15	TGCGCCAGCAGCGAAACAGGGGAAAGGGGGGAGACCCAGTACTTC	CASSETGERGETQYF
once	NA	TRBV9	TRBJ2-5	16	TGTGCCAGCAGCGTAGCTTCCGCAGGGCGCCAAGAGACCCAGTACTTC	CASSVASAGRQETQYF
NA	NA	TRBV28	TRBJ2-1	13	TGTGCCAGCAGTTCTTCAGCGTGGAATGAGCAGTTCTTC	CASSSSAWNEQFF
NA	NA	TRBV5-1	TRBJ2-1	15	TGCGCCAGCAGCTTGGAACGGCGAGGCCGGAATGAGCAGTTCTTC	CASSLERRGRNEQFF
NA	TRBD2	TRBV19	TRBJ2-1	17	TGTGCCAGTAGTATAGCGACTAGCGGGGTACCCTACAATGAGCAGTTCTTC	CASSIATSGVPYNEQFF
NA	NA	TRBV7-2	TRBJ2-5	15	TGTGCCAGCAGCTTAGTGGGTAGCGCGCAAGAGACCCAGTACTTC	CASSLVGSAQETQYF
NA	TRBD2	TRBV4-1	TRBJ2-1	16	TGCGCCAGCAGCCGCCAGTGGGGCCAAGCGGGGAATGAGCAGTTCTTC	CASSRQWGQAGNEQFF
once	NA	TRBV10-3	TRBJ1-3	14	TGTGCCATCAGCACAGGGAGCTCTGGAAACACCATATATTTT	CAISTGSSGNTIYF
NA	TRBD1	TRBV5-1	TRBJ1-3	15	TGCGCCAGCAGCATTACAGGGGGAACTGGAAACACCATATATTTT	CASSITGGTGNTIYF
NA	TRBD1	TRBV6-1	TRBJ1-2	15	TGTGCCAGCAGTGAAAGGACAGGGGTTAACTATGGCTACACCTTC	CASSERTGVNYGYTF
NA	NA	TRBV7-3	TRBJ2-2	15	TGTGCCAGCAGCTTACAGACTAGGGGAACCGGGGAGCTGTTTTTT	CASSLQTRGTGELFF
few	TRBD1	TRBV7-9	TRBJ1-2	16	TGTGCCAGCAGCTTAGCCCCAGGACAGGGGAACTATGGCTACACCTTC	CASSLAPGQGNYGYTF
NA	TRBD1	TRBV12-5	TRBJ1-2	13	TGTGCTAGTGGTAGGGGACAGTCCTATGGCTACACCTTC	CASGRGQSYGYTF
NA	NA	TRBV7-9	TRBJ2-2	14	TGTGCCAGCAGCTCCCGGGACTTTTCCGGGGAGCTGTTTTTT	CASSSRDFSGELFF
NA	NA	TRBV7-2	TRBJ2-2	16	TGTGCCAGCAGCCCTCAGGGCCACCCTACGACCGGGGAGCTGTTTTTT	CASSPQGHPTTGELFF
NA	TRBD2	TRBV18	TRBJ2-1	18	TGTGCCAGCTCACCAGTTTGGTTGACTAGCGGGGGGACCAATGAGCAGTTCTTC	CASSPVWLTSGGTNEQFF
once	NA	TRBV28	TRBJ2-6	13	TGTGCCAGTCAGGGGTCCGGGGCCAACGTCCTGACTTTC	CASQGSGANVLTF
once	NA	TRBV25-1	TRBJ2-7	13	TGTGCCAGCAGTACAGACAGTGCCTACGAGCAGTACTTC	CASSTDSAYEQYF
NA	TRBD1	TRBV28	TRBJ1-1	14	TGTGCCAGCAGTTTATTCAGGGGGACGACTGAAGCTTTCTTT	CASSLFRGTTEAFF
NA	TRBD1	TRBV18	TRBJ1-4	18	TGTGCCAGCTCACCACGGAGACAGGGGGACCGGACTAATGAAAAACTGTTTTTT	CASSPRRQGDRTNEKLFF
NA	NA	TRBV14	TRBJ1-1	13	TGTGCCAGCAGCGAGGGTTTGAACACTGAAGCTTTCTTT	CASSEGLNTEAFF
NA	TRBD1	TRBV12-5	TRBJ1-2	12	TGTGCTAGTGGTGACAGGGGGTATGGCTACACCTTC	CASGDRGYGYTF
NA	NA	TRBV7-9	TRBJ2-1	15	TGTGCCAACAGCTTAGGGGGGGGGAGCTACAATGAGCAGTTCTTC	CANSLGGGSYNEQFF
NA	TRBD2	TRBV29-1	TRBJ2-7	13	TGCAGCGTTGACGCGGGAGGGCCGAACGAGCAGTACTTC	CSVDAGGPNEQYF
once	TRBD1	TRBV6-5	TRBJ1-1	14	TGTGCCAGCAGGCGTCCAGACAGGGACACTGAAGCTTTCTTT	CASRRPDRDTEAFF
NA	NA	TRBV7-2	TRBJ2-5	14	TGTGCCAGCAGCTTGGCGAGTCCGCGGGAGACCCAGTACTTC	CASSLASPRETQYF
NA	TRBD2	TRBV18	TRBJ2-7	14	TGTGCCAGCTCACTAGGACTAGCGGTCGGCGAGCAGTACTTC	CASSLGLAVGEQYF
NA	NA	TRBV6-1	TRBJ2-3	13	TGTGCCAGCAGTGAAACGCTAGAAGTGGCGCAGTATTTT	CASSETLEVAQYF